This paragraph covers one T cell receptor (beta chain) sequence. This specimen comes from a study of siplizumab effects on memory and regulatory T cells. Here immunoSEQ multiplex PCR was the method, and the copy in TCRdb shows in-frame clones only, minus some. Of more than 85,000 clones listed, roughly 91% are singletons. There are 16 residues in the CDR3. The V segment lost 5 bases and the J segment 5 bases; nucleotides outside the gene matches: 10. The germline V gene has CDR1 SGHAT and CDR2 FQNNGV. The sequence came from a human donor in good health. The chain joins TRBV11-2 to TRBJ2-1, with 9 bases fitting TRBD2. Sequencing was carried out using CD4+ T cells sorted from blood. CDR3 sequence reads: CASSPKAGGLDNEQFF. The DNA of the CDR3 is TGTGCCAGCAGCCCAAAAGCGGGAGGCCTAGACAATGAGCAGTTCTTC.